The clone carrying this T cell receptor (beta chain) has a count of ten or more. Its antigen is unidentified. TCRdb re-derived calls from the reads in MiXCR, one entry per CDR3 protein. The sample gives under 500,000 distinct CDR3 sequences, roughly 42% of which show up once; 43% is in the top ten. The data belong to a study of T cell repertoires in cytomegalovirus infection. Study observations and caveats: It was HLA-C-restricted CMV-specific TCR beta clonotypes that dominated the response ex vivo.

Looked up from germline, CDR1 is SGHTA and CDR2 is FQGNSA. CDR3 length: 13 amino acids. V was cut by 3 bases and J by 3 bases, with 6 bases left in between. This TCR came from a human donor in good health (CMV status not recorded). Some clones in this sample may be carry-over from other donors' samples. The sequencing here drew on cultured PBMCs, taken from culture after CMV antigen stimulation. The V gene is TRBV7-2, the J gene TRBJ2-1; a possible D gene is TRBD2 (5 bases). DNA for the CDR3: TGTGCCAGCAGCTTGAGGGTCTACAATGAGCAGTTCTTC. Translation: CASSLRVYNEQFF.